One TCR beta chain is described in this entry. This sample was included in a study of cytomegalovirus exposure and HLA in healthy donors. The CDR3 has 16 residues. The trim removed 2 bases at V and 4 bases at J, leaving 7 bases unmatched. The germline gives CDR1 SGHDT, CDR2 YYEEEE. PCR was performed using 60 Vbeta and 13 Jbeta primers. The data were produced by immunoSEQ multiplex PCR, yet TCRdb's version contains in-frame clones alone and is incomplete. Its clone listing holds tens of thousands of clones. Sequencing input: PBMCs. The TCR comes from a man younger than 35 in good health and CMV-seropositive. The J gene is TRBJ2-3, the V gene TRBV5-6, with 10 positions matching TRBD1. CDR3 loop: CASSFSRDRGSDTQYF. CDR3 coding DNA: TGTGCCAGCAGCTTTTCCCGGGACAGGGGATCAGATACGCAGTATTTT.